These T cell receptor beta chains were read from a single sample in a study of blood T cell repertoires in COVID-19. Assay: immunoSEQ multiplex PCR; the TCRdb copy retains only in-frame clones and omits some. The table includes 210,000 or so clones, 84% detected once. Material for sequencing was peripheral blood. These receptors all come from a woman of 80 years or more with COVID-19, enrolled during active disease. CDR3s include the opening cysteine and the closing phenylalanine or tryptophan. D genes are given only for firm matches. Clone size is not always given. Where it is, it says once, few, many or a class for expanded clones.

V gene,clone size,D gene,J gene,CDR3 DNA,CDR3 protein
TRBV5-1,.,.,TRBJ2-3,TGCGCCAGCAGCTTGCAGAACACAGATACGCAGTATTTT,CASSLQNTDTQYF
TRBV18,.,.,TRBJ2-3,TGTGCCAGCTCACCACCGGTGTCAGGGCACACAGATACGCAGTATTTT,CASSPPVSGHTDTQYF
TRBV11-3,.,.,TRBJ2-1,TGTGCCAGCAGCTTAGGCAGGGATGAGCAGTTCTTC,CASSLGRDEQFF
TRBV5-6,.,.,TRBJ2-5,TGTGCCAGCAGCTTTGGGACCGGGACAAATCAAGAGACCCAGTACTTC,CASSFGTGTNQETQYF
TRBV7-6,.,TRBD1,TRBJ2-7,TGTGCCAGCAGCCCTAGGACAGGTTCCTACGAGCAGTACTTC,CASSPRTGSYEQYF
TRBV28,.,.,TRBJ2-3,TGTGCCAGCAGTTACCCAGGACAGGGGTGGGTCCTTACTAGCGGGAAAGACACAGATACGCAGTATTTT,CASSYPGQGWVLTSGKDTDTQYF
TRBV6-6,.,.,TRBJ1-3,TGTGCCAGCAGTTATCAGGGAAACACCATATATTTT,CASSYQGNTIYF
TRBV21-1,once,.,TRBJ1-1,TGTGCCAGCAGCGAAAGGGGGACAGAGAGGGCTGAAGCTTTCTTT,CASSERGTERAEAFF
TRBV5-1,.,.,TRBJ1-3,TGCGCCAGCAGTCCCTCGGGGGACTCTGGAAACACCATATATTTT,CASSPSGDSGNTIYF
TRBV7-9,.,.,TRBJ2-3,TGTGCCAGCACCCCCCTTCGGACAGACATTAGCACAGATACGCAGTATTTT,CASTPLRTDISTDTQYF
TRBV20-1,few,.,TRBJ1-1,TGCAGTGCTAGTCAGAACCTGAACACTGAAGCTTTCTTT,CSASQNLNTEAFF
TRBV9,few,TRBD1,TRBJ1-6,TGTGCCAGCAGCGGGGGACAGGGGGTTGATTCACCCCTCCACTTT,CASSGGQGVDSPLHF
TRBV7-9,.,TRBD2,TRBJ2-1,TGTGCCAGCAGCTTCCTAGCGGGAGGGGCCTACAATGAGCAGTTCTTC,CASSFLAGGAYNEQFF
TRBV28,.,TRBD2,TRBJ2-1,TGTGCCAGCAGGATTAGCGGGAGAGGTTCCTACAATGAGCAGTTCTTC,CASRISGRGSYNEQFF
TRBV9,.,TRBD2,TRBJ2-1,TGTGCCAGCAGCTACACTAGCGGGAGCTACAATGAGCAGTTCTTC,CASSYTSGSYNEQFF
TRBV7-9,.,.,TRBJ2-1,TGTGCCAGCAGCCCTCCGGGGACAACGTACAATGAGCAGTTCTTC,CASSPPGTTYNEQFF
TRBV24-1,.,.,TRBJ1-2,TGTGCCACCAGTGCCCAGGGGTTTGGCTACACCTTC,CATSAQGFGYTF
TRBV5-1,.,.,TRBJ2-3,TGCGCCAGCAGCTTGGCTGCGCAGGGTATCACAGATACGCAGTATTTT,CASSLAAQGITDTQYF
TRBV6-6,.,.,TRBJ1-4,TGTGCCAGCAGTTACTCGGGCAGGGGTTATGAAAAACTGTTTTTT,CASSYSGRGYEKLFF
TRBV7-9,.,TRBD2,TRBJ2-3,TGTGCCAGCAGCGGGAGGGCCTACGCAGATACGCAGTATTTT,CASSGRAYADTQYF
TRBV7-9,.,.,TRBJ2-2,TGTGCCAGCACTACTGCGAACACCGGGGAGCTGTTTTTT,CASTTANTGELFF
TRBV12-3/TRBV12-4,.,.,TRBJ1-2,TGTGCCAGCAGTTCGGGACACTTCTATGGCTACACCTTC,CASSSGHFYGYTF
TRBV11-1,once,.,TRBJ1-3,TGTGCCAGCAGCTCGAGGTCTGGAAACACCATATATTTT,CASSSRSGNTIYF